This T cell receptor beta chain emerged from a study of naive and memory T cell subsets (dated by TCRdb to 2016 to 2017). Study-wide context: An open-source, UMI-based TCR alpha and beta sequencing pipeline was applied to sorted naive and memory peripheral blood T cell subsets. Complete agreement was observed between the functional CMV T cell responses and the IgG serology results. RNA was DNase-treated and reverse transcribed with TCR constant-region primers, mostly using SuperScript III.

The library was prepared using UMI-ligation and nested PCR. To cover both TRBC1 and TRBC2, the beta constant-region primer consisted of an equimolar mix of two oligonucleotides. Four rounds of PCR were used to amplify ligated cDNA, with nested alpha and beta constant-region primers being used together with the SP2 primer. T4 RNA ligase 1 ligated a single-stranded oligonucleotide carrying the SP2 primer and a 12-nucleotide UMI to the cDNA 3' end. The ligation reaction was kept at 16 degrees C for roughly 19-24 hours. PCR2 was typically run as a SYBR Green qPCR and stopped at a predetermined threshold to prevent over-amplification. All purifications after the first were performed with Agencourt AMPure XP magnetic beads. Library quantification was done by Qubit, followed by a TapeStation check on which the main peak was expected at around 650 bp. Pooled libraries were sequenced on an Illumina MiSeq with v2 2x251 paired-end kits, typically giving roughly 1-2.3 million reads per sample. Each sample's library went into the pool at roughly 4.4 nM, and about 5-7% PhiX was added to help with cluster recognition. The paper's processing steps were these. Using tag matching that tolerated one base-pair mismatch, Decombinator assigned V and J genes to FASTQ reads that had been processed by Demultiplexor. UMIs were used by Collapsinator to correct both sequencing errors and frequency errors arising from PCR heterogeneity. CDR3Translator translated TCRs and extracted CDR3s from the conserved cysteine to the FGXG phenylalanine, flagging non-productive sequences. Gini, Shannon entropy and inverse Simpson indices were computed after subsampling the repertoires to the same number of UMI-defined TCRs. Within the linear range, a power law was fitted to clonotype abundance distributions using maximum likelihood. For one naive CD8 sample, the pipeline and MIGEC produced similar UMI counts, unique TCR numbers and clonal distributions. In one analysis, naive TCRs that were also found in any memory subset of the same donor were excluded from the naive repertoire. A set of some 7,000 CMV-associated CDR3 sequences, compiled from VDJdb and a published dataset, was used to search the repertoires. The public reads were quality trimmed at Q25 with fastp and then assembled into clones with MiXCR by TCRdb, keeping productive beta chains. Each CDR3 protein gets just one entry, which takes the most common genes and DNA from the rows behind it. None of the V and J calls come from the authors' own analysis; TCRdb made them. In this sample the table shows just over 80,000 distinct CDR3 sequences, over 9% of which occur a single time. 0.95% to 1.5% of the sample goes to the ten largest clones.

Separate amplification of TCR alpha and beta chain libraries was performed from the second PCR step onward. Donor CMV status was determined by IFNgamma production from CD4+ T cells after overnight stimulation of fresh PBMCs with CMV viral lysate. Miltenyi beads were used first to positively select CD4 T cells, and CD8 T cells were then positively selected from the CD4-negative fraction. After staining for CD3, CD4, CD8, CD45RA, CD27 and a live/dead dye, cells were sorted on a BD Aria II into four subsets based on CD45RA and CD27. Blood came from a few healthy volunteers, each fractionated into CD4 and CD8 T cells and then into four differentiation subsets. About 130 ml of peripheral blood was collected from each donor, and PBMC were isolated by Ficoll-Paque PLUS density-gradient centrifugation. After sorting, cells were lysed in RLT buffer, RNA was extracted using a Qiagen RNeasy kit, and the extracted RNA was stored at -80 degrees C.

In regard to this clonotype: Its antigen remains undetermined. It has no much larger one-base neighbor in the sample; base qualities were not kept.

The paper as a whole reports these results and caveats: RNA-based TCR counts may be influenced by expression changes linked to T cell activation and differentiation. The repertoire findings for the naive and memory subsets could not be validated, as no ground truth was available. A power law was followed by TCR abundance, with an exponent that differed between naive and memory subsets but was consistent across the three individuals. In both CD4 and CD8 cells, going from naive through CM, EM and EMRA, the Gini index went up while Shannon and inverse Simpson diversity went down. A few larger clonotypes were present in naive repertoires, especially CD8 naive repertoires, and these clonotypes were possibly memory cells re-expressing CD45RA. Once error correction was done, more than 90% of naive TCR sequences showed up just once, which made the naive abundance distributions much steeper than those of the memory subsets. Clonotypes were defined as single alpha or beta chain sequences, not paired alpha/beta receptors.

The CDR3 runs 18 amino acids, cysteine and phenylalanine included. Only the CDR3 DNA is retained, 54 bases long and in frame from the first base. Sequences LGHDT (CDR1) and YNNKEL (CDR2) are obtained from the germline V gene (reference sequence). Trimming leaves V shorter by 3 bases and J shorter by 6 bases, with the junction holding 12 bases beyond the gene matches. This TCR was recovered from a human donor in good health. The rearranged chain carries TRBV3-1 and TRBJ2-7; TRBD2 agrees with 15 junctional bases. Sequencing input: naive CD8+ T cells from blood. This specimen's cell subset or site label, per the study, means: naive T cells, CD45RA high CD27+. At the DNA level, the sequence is TGTGCCAGCAGCCAGGGAGGACTAGCGGGAGGGCCCGAGGGCGAGCAGTACTTC. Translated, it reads CASSQGGLAGGPEGEQYF.